These T cell receptor beta chains were read from a single sample in a study of blood T cells in healthy people across ages. TCRdb re-called the 5' RACE reads with MiXCR, one entry per CDR3 protein. The sample carries 1 million to 1.2 million distinct CDR3 sequences, more than 30% recorded once. The sample taken for sequencing was blood. The receptors stem from a man between 18 and 29 years old in good health. The CDR3 runs from the conserved cysteine through the conserved F or W. A D gene is named only where the DNA matches it firmly. Expanded clones are given a class, and other clones once, few, many or no size at all.

V gene	J gene	clone size	D gene	CDR3 DNA	CDR3 protein
TRBV7-8	TRBJ1-5	few	.	TGTGCCAGCAGCTTATCCCGTTGGCCCCAGCATTTT	CASSLSRWPQHF
TRBV9	TRBJ1-2	few	.	TGTGCCAGCCAAGCAAACTATGGCTACACCTTC	CASQANYGYTF
TRBV6-1	TRBJ2-5	few	TRBD2	TGTGCCAGCAGTACCTGGCTAGCGGGTCCGACCCAGTACTTC	CASSTWLAGPTQYF
TRBV6-1	TRBJ1-3	.	TRBD1	TGTGCCAGCAGTGGCCGGGGACAGGGAGGCGGAAACACCATATATTTT	CASSGRGQGGGNTIYF
TRBV10-3	TRBJ2-3	few	.	TGTGCCATCAGTGAGTCGTCCGGGACCCTGGGGGCAGATACGCAGTATTTT	CAISESSGTLGADTQYF
TRBV29-1	TRBJ2-2	.	.	TGCAGCGTCCGTCCTTACACCGGGGAGCTGTTTTTT	CSVRPYTGELFF
TRBV7-2	TRBJ1-1	.	.	TGTGCCAGCAGCTTACAAAGTTACCTGAACACTGAAGCTTTCTTT	CASSLQSYLNTEAFF
TRBV5-1	TRBJ1-6	.	.	TGCGCCAGCAGCTTGGCAGGGAGTGGTTCACCCCTCCACTTT	CASSLAGSGSPLHF
TRBV19	TRBJ2-1	.	TRBD2	TGTGCCAGTAGTCGGCTAGCGGGGCGAGAGAGTCAGTTCTTC	CASSRLAGRESQFF
TRBV11-1	TRBJ2-3	.	.	TGTGCCAGCAGCCGACAAAAACTAGGAAGCACAGATACGCAGTATTTT	CASSRQKLGSTDTQYF
TRBV27	TRBJ2-1	.	TRBD2	TGTGCCAGCAGTCCCTTTCCCGGGACTAGTCTATACCATGAGCAGTTCTTC	CASSPFPGTSLYHEQFF
TRBV10-3	TRBJ1-5	.	.	TGTGCCATCAGTCCGACCCTGGGGAGTAATCAGCCCCAGCATTTT	CAISPTLGSNQPQHF
TRBV6-2/TRBV6-3	TRBJ1-1	few	.	TGTGCCAGCCGTGACAGTCAGGATTACACTGAAGCTTTCTTT	CASRDSQDYTEAFF
TRBV7-9	TRBJ1-2	few	.	TGTGCCAGCAGCTTATGGGGTGAAGACTATGGCTACACCTTC	CASSLWGEDYGYTF
TRBV5-1	TRBJ1-1	few	TRBD1	TGCGCCAGCAGCAGAACAGGGGGCTGGACTGAAGCTTTCTTT	CASSRTGGWTEAFF
TRBV5-6	TRBJ1-4	.	.	TGTGCCAGCAGCGTGGTCGGCGCCGATGAAAAACTGTTTTTT	CASSVVGADEKLFF
TRBV5-5	TRBJ2-2	.	.	TGTGCCAGCAGCTTGTTCTCGAGGGAGCTGTTTTTT	CASSLFSRELFF
TRBV9	TRBJ1-2	few	.	TGTGCCAGCAGCGAGGGGGGTTTTGGCTACACCTTC	CASSEGGFGYTF
TRBV20-1	TRBJ1-5	.	.	TGCAGTGCTCATCGGGGTAGCAATCAGCCCCAGCATTTT	CSAHRGSNQPQHF
TRBV7-9	TRBJ2-7	few	TRBD1	TGTGCCAGCAGCTTTCGGACAGGCTACGAGCAGTACTTC	CASSFRTGYEQYF
TRBV20-1	TRBJ1-4	once	TRBD1	TGCAGTGCCCGGGACAGGGGGAGTACTAAGGAAAAACTGTTTTTT	CSARDRGSTKEKLFF
TRBV20-1	TRBJ1-1	.	.	TGCAGTGCTCGAAAACAGGGTAGGGACACTGAAGCTTTCTTT	CSARKQGRDTEAFF
TRBV3-1	TRBJ1-6	few	.	TGTGCCAGCAGCGGAAGGGGGTTTCAGAATTCACCCCTCCACTTT	CASSGRGFQNSPLHF
TRBV6-2/TRBV6-3	TRBJ1-5	.	.	TGTGCCAGCACCACCGGGCTGGCAGCATGGATGGCTTCCAATCAGCCCCAGCATTTT	CASTTGLAAWMASNQPQHF
TRBV4-3	TRBJ1-1	.	.	TGCGCCAGCAGCCCCCGGGAAGTGGCAGTAACTGAAGCTTTCTTT	CASSPREVAVTEAFF
TRBV2	TRBJ2-2	.	.	TGTGCCAGCAGTCTCCGGGCCAGCGTCACCGGGGAGCTGTTTTTT	CASSLRASVTGELFF
TRBV15	TRBJ1-2	.	.	TGTGCCACCAGCAATCGCAATGGCTACACCTTC	CATSNRNGYTF
TRBV20-1	TRBJ1-4	.	.	TGCAGTGCTAGCCCCCCGGGGAATGAAAAACTGTTTTTT	CSASPPGNEKLFF
TRBV7-2	TRBJ2-1	many	.	TGTGCCAGCAGCTTAGAAGCCCTGGGAGAGCAGTTCTTC	CASSLEALGEQFF
TRBV29-1	TRBJ1-1	few	.	TGCAGCGGCTTAGGAGGGGAAACTGAAGCTTTCTTT	CSGLGGETEAFF
TRBV11-2	TRBJ2-2	.	TRBD1	TGTGCCAGCAGCGGGGACAGGTGGGCCGGGGAGCTGTTTTTT	CASSGDRWAGELFF
TRBV20-1	TRBJ2-3	.	TRBD2	TGCAGTGCTAGAGGGGTAGCGGGTCGTACGCAGTATTTT	CSARGVAGRTQYF
TRBV10-3	TRBJ2-1	few	.	TGTGCCATCAGTGAGTCTGATAGGGCGCCCTACAATGAGCAGTTCTTC	CAISESDRAPYNEQFF
TRBV6-2/TRBV6-3	TRBJ2-7	.	.	TGTGCCAGCAGTCCCGGGGCAGGGAAGCGCTACGAGCAGTACTTC	CASSPGAGKRYEQYF
TRBV7-2	TRBJ1-2	.	.	TGTGCCAGCAGCTTAGCCCGTGTCGCAGGTGATGGCTACACCTTC	CASSLARVAGDGYTF
TRBV6-2/TRBV6-3	TRBJ2-7	.	.	TGTGCCAGCCTCAAAGGGGGGGCTATCGGCGAGCAGTACTTC	CASLKGGAIGEQYF
TRBV6-2/TRBV6-3	TRBJ2-4	once	TRBD1	TGTGCCAGCAGACGGACCGGGACAGGATTAGCCAAAAACATTCAGTACTTC	CASRRTGTGLAKNIQYF
TRBV12-3/TRBV12-4	TRBJ1-2	.	.	TGTGCCAGCAGTTATGGGACTGGGGGGAATGGCTACACCTTC	CASSYGTGGNGYTF
TRBV12-3/TRBV12-4	TRBJ2-3	few	TRBD1	TGTGCCAGCAGTTCGTGGATCAGTTCTTTCCCCGTCTCTAACGGACAGGTTAGCACAGATACGCAGTATTTT	CASSSWISSFPVSNGQVSTDTQYF
TRBV20-1	TRBJ2-3	few	.	TGCAGTGCTAGTGGGCAGCGGAACACAGATACGCAGTATTTT	CSASGQRNTDTQYF
TRBV10-3	TRBJ2-7	few	TRBD2	TGTGCCAGCGGGGGGGCCTACGAGCAGTACTTC	CASGGAYEQYF
TRBV7-3	TRBJ1-1	few	TRBD1	TGTGCCAGCGGGTTACAGGGGGATACTGAAGCTTTCTTT	CASGLQGDTEAFF
TRBV11-2	TRBJ2-2	.	.	TGTGCCAGCGGGGGACTCAACACCGGGGAGCTGTTTTTT	CASGGLNTGELFF
TRBV20-1	TRBJ2-3	few	.	TGCAGTGCTAGCGAGGTGGCAACAGATACGCAGTATTTT	CSASEVATDTQYF
TRBV7-2	TRBJ1-2	.	.	TGTGCCAGCAGCTTAGGTTACAGGGAAAACTATGGCTACACCTTC	CASSLGYRENYGYTF